Presented here are 14 T cell receptor beta chains from one specimen sequenced in a study of CD8+ T cells in alopecia areata (dated by TCRdb to the late 2010s). This specimen's time point label, interpreted: roughly 24 weeks on oral tofacitinib. Interpreted using the paper, the treatment or condition label stands for: oral pan-JAK inhibitor, 5-10 mg twice daily. The library was generated by the immunoSEQ multiplex PCR assay. For TCR sequencing, RNA was extracted from every sample and reverse transcribed into cDNA to serve as template. The immuneACCESS repertoire file appears here via TCRdb, limited to in-frame rearrangements. These files lack a portion of the clones; in checked studies, under half of the deficit traces to unresolved V genes, and the cause of the others is not known. The sample contains under 200,000 clones, approximately 60% of them found a single time. The ten largest make up approximately 15% of the sample.

Material: CD4+ T cells sorted from blood, obtained at week 24, from a patient treated with tofacitinib. Receptor source: a human donor with alopecia areata.

This clone was counted between two and nine times. V gene TRBV5-1 combines with J gene TRBJ2-7, with 7 bases matching TRBD1. V gave up 4 bases and J gave up 4 bases; unmatched junction bases: 11. The length of the CDR3 is 15 residues. Germline CDR1 reads SGHRS; CDR2 reads YFSETQ. The CDR3 sequence is CASSSTGDPLYEQYF. In DNA form, the CDR3 reads TGCGCCAGCAGCAGTACAGGGGATCCCTTATACGAGCAGTACTTC.

This clone came up once. The chain recombines TRBV29-1 with TRBJ2-5, with D unclear. Looked up from germline, CDR1 is SQVTM and CDR2 is ANQGSEA. Trimming removed 4 bases at V and 5 bases at J, with 11 bases between. This CDR3 contains 12 residues. In DNA form, the CDR3 reads TGCAGCGTTGCTACCGAAACGGAGACCCAGTACTTC. Its translation: CSVATETETQYF.

The chain links TRBV25-1 to TRBJ1-2; D is possibly TRBD1 (6 bases). V lost 4 bases to trimming and J lost 7 bases, with 19 bases between them. Germline loops: CDR1 MGHDK, CDR2 SYGVNS. This CDR3 contains 15 residues. CDR3 in amino acids: CASSATITGRGGYTF. The DNA of the CDR3 is TGTGCCAGCAGTGCGACCATAACAGGGCGCGGTGGCTACACCTTC.

V usage is TRBV29-1 and J usage is TRBJ1-1; D unclear. Per germline, CDR1 SQVTM and CDR2 ANQGSEA. There are 13 residues in the CDR3. Trimming took off 3 bases at V and 3 bases at J, with 11 bases between the two ends. The CDR3 here is CSVDRLTDTEAFF. CDR3 bases: TGCAGCGTTGACCGGCTGACGGACACTGAAGCTTTCTTT. Full variable domain (outside the CDR3, taken from reference TRBV29-1 and TRBJ1-1): SAVISQKPSRDICQRGTSLTIQCQVDSQVTMMFWYRQQPGQSLTLIATANQGSEATYESGFVIDKFPISRPNLTFSTLTVSNMSPEDSSIYLCSVDRLTDTEAFFGQGTRLTVV.

The gene calls are TRBV7-6 and TRBJ2-5; D not resolved. The CDR3 is 16 amino acids. Trimming pared 5 bases from V and 2 bases from J, leaving 18 bases between. From germline, CDR1 is SGHVS and CDR2 FNYEAQ. The CDR3 DNA reads TGTGCCAGCAGCGCTCTAACGTCTTCTGGGCAAGAGACCCAGTACTTC. Protein: CASSALTSSGQETQYF. The full variable domain, rest sourced from reference TRBV7-6 and TRBJ2-5, is GAGVSQSPRYKVTKRGQDVALRCDPISGHVSLYWYRQALGQGPEFLTYFNYEAQQDKSGLPNDRFSAERPEGSISTLTIQRTEQRDSAMYRCASSALTSSGQETQYFGPGTRLLVL.

The CDR3 nucleotides are TGTGCCAGCAGTGGCTTTTTGAGGGCCGGTCGTCCCAATCAGCCCCAGCATTTT. This encodes CASSGFLRAGRPNQPQHF. V is TRBV6-1 and J is TRBJ1-5; D gene ambiguous. The germline V and J ends were trimmed by 4 bases and 3 bases, with 22 bases remaining between them. In germline, CDR1 is MNHNS, CDR2 SASEGT. There are 18 residues in the CDR3.

The V call is TRBV14, the J call TRBJ2-6; 8 nucleotides match TRBD1. The CDR3 consists of 17 residues. Trimming at V came to 4 bases and at J to 0 bases, leaving 5 bases not matched to a gene. Germline assignment: CDR1 SGHDN and CDR2 FVKESK. Written as DNA, the CDR3 is TGTGCCAGCAGCCTAACAGGGGGAAACTCTGGGGCCAACGTCCTGACTTTC. Residues: CASSLTGGNSGANVLTF. Filled out from reference TRBV14 and TRBJ2-6, the complete variable domain reads EAGVTQFPSHSVIEKGQTVTLRCDPISGHDNLYWYRRVMGKEIKFLLHFVKESKQDESGMPNNRFLAERTGGTYSTLKVQPAELEDSGVYFCASSLTGGNSGANVLTFGAGSRLTVL.

This clone has only one observation. The rearrangement joins TRBV5-8 to TRBJ2-5; 9 bases line up with TRBD2. CDR3 size: 16 residues. J gave up 1 base and V 0 bases, and 4 bases lay outside the gene matches. Germline CDR1 reads SGHTS; CDR2 reads YDEGEE. This chain's CDR3 is CASSLVWTSAQETQYF. The CDR3 DNA reads TGTGCCAGCAGCTTGGTGTGGACTAGCGCCCAAGAGACCCAGTACTTC.

This chain links TRBV10-2 with TRBJ2-3; TRBD2 matches at 7 bases. This CDR3 is built from 17 residues. The V segment lost 3 bases and the J segment 0 bases; nucleotides outside the gene matches: 9. CDR1 WSHSY and CDR2 SAAADI come from the germline V gene. The CDR3 DNA is TGCGCCAGCAGTGAAATCCCTAGCGGACCTAGCACAGATACGCAGTATTTT. This encodes CASSEIPSGPSTDTQYF.

The chain couples TRBV9 to TRBJ1-2, with TRBD1 as a possible D gene (5 bases). Germline-derived CDR1 and CDR2 are SGDLS and YYNGEE. The CDR3 length is 15 residues. Trimming removed 0 bases from V and 0 bases from J, with 9 bases in between. CDR3 nucleotides: TGTGCCAGCAGCGTAGGCGGGGGAACTAACTATGGCTACACCTTC. Translation: CASSVGGGTNYGYTF.

This rearrangement joins TRBV7-2 to TRBJ1-1; D remains ambiguous. This CDR3 region has 15 residues. Trimming left V 7 bases short and J 7 bases short, with 22 bases between. Germline assignment: CDR1 SGHTA and CDR2 FQGNSA. CDR3 protein: CASTSRPGSFSEAFF. CDR3 in DNA: TGTGCCAGCACCTCCCGTCCGGGGTCCTTCAGTGAAGCTTTCTTT.

The chain joins TRBV2 to TRBJ1-2; D remains unclear. The CDR3 extends over 13 amino acids. V lost 4 bases, J lost 7 bases, and 13 bases lay in between. Germline V lookup: CDR1 SNHLY, CDR2 FYNNEI. CDR3 region: CASSAKVSGGYTF. The DNA for the CDR3 is TGTGCCAGCAGTGCGAAGGTCAGCGGTGGCTACACCTTC.

The chain links TRBV5-6 to TRBJ2-1, with no clear D. The CDR3 covers 15 residues. Trimming pared 0 bases from V and 4 bases from J, leaving 11 bases between. Germline lookup yields CDR1 SGHDT and CDR2 YYEEEE. CDR3 protein: CASSLAGRAYNEQFF. The CDR3 DNA follows: TGTGCCAGCAGCTTGGCGGGTAGGGCTTACAATGAGCAGTTCTTC.

This chain uses TRBV29-1 with TRBJ2-7, with 9 positions matching TRBD1. The length of the CDR3 is 15 residues. V lost 1 base to trimming and J lost 4 bases; unmatched junction nucleotides: 8. Germline V gene data show CDR1 as SQVTM and CDR2 as ANQGSEA. The CDR3 nucleotides are TGCAGCGTTGAAGCAGGGGGACAGGGCCTATACGAGCAGTACTTC. Protein: CSVEAGGQGLYEQYF.